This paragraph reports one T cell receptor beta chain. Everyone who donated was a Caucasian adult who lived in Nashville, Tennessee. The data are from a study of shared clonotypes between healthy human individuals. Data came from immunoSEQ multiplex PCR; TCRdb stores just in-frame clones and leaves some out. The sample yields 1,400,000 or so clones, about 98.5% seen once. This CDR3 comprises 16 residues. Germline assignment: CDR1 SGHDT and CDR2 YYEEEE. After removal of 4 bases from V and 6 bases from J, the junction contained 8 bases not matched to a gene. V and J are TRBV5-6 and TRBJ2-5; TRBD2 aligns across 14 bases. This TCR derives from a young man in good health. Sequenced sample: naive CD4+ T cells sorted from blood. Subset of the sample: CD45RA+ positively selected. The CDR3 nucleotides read TGTGCCAGCAGCGCTCCGGGACTAGCGGGAGACCAGACCCAGTACTTC. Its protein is CASSAPGLAGDQTQYF.